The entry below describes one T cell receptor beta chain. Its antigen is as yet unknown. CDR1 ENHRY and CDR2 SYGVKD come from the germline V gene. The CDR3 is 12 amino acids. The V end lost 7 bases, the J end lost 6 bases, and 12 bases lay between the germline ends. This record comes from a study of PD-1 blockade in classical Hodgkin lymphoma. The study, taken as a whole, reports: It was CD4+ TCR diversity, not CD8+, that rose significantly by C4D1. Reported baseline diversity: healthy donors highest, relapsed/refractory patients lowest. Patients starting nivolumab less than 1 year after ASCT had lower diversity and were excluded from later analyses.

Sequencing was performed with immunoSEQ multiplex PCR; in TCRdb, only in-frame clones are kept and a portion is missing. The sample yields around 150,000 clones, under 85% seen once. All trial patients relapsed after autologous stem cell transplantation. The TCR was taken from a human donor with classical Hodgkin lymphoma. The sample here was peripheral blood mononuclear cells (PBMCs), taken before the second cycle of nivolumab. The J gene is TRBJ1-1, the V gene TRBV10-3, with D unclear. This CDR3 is CAIISSSAEAFF. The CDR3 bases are TGTGCCATCATTTCTAGTAGCGCTGAAGCTTTCTTT.